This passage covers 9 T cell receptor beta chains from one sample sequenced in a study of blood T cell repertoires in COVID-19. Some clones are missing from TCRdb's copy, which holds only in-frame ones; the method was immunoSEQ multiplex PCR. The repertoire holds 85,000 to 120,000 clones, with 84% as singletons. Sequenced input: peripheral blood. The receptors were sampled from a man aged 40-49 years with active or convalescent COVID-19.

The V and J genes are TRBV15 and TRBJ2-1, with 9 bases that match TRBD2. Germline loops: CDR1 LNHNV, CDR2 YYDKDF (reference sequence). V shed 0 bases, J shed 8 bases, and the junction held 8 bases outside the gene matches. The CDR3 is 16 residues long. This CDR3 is CATSRDLRGGGYEQFF. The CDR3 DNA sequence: TGTGCCACCAGCAGAGATTTGCGGGGGGGCGGCTATGAGCAGTTCTTC.

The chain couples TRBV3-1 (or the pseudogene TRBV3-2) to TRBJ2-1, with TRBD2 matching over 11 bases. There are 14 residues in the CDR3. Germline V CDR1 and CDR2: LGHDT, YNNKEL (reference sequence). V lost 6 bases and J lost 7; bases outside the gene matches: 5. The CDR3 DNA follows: TGTGCCAGCAGACGTAGCGGGGGGGGTAATGAGCAGTTCTTC. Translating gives CASRRSGGGNEQFF.

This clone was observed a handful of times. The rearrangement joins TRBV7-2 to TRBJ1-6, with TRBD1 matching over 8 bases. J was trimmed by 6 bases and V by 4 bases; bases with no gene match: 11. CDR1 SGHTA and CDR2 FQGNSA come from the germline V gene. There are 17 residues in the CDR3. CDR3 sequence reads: CASSWSDRAPGNSPLHF. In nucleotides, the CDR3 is TGTGCCAGCAGCTGGTCGGACAGGGCTCCGGGTAATTCACCCCTCCACTTT.

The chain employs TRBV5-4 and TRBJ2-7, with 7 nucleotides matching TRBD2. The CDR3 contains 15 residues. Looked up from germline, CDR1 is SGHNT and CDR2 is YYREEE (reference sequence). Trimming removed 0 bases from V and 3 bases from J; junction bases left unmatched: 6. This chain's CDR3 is CASSLAPVAGYEQYF. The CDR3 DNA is TGTGCCAGCAGCTTGGCACCTGTAGCGGGCTACGAGCAGTACTTC.

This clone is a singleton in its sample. The CDR3 DNA sequence: TGCGCCAGCAGCGGGGGGGACAAATATAATGAAAAACTGTTTTTT. Its translation is CASSGGDKYNEKLFF. The chain is built from TRBV5-1 and TRBJ1-4; D is perhaps TRBD1 (6 bases). The germline CDR1 and CDR2 sequences are SGHRS and YFSETQ. The CDR3 is 15 amino acids. The V and J ends lost 4 bases and 4 bases respectively, with 14 bases between them.

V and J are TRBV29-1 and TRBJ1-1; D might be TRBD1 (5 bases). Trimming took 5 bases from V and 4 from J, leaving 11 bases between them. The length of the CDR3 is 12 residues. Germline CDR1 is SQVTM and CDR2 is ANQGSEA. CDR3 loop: CSVRGQGTEAFF. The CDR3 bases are TGCAGCGTTAGAGGCCAGGGCACTGAAGCTTTCTTT.

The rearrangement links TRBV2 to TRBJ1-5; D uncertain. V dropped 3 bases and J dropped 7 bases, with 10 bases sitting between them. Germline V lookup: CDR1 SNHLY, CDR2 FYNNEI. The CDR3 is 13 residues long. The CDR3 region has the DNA TGTGCCAGCAGTGACGGGGAGGGCCAGCCCCAGCATTTT. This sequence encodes CASSDGEGQPQHF. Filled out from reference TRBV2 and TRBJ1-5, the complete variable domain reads EPEVTQTPSHQVTQMGQEVILRCVPISNHLYFYWYRQILGQKVEFLVSFYNNEISEKSEIFDDQFSVERPDGSNFTLKIRSTKLEDSAMYFCASSDGEGQPQHFGDGTRLSIL.

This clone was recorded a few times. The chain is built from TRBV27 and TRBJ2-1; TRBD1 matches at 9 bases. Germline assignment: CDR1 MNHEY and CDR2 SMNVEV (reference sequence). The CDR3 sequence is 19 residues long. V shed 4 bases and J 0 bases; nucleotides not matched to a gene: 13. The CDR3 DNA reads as TGTGCCAGCAGTTCCGGGACAGGGTCATTATCGGTCTCCTACAATGAGCAGTTCTTC. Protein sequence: CASSSGTGSLSVSYNEQFF.

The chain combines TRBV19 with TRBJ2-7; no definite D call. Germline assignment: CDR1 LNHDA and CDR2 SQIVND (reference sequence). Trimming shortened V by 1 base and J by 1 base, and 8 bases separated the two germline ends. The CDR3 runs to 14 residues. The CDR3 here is CASSIGAGSYEQYF. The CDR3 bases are TGTGCCAGTAGTATAGGAGCAGGATCCTACGAGCAGTACTTC.